This entry describes one T cell receptor beta chain. The data stem from a study of blood T cell repertoires in COVID-19. Study at large: Samples representing acute and convalescent COVID-19 were sourced from the United States, Italy and Spain. Nucleic acid was either cDNA or gDNA, and it came from T cells, B-cell-depleted T cells, or PBMCs.

Enrolled through a virtual design, the participants were between about 18 and 89 years of age and came from 24 US areas. The V gene's germline CDR1 is LGHNA and CDR2 YSLEER. Trimming removed 4 bases from V and 6 bases from J; junction bases left unmatched: 6. The CDR3 contains 15 residues. The repertoire was sequenced with immunoSEQ multiplex PCR; TCRdb's copy has only in-frame clones and lacks some. Of about 270,000 clones in the sample, around 89% were seen once. The genes are TRBV4-3 and TRBJ2-1; 10 positions match TRBD1. The TCR sequence derives from a woman aged 60-75 years in a cohort exposed to, infected with or recovered from COVID-19 (not recorded which). Material for sequencing was PBMCs or T cells enriched from blood (not recorded which). CDR3 DNA sequence: TGCGCCAGCAGCCCGGGACAGGGGAAGGGCAATGAGCAGTTCTTC. Amino acid sequence: CASSPGQGKGNEQFF.